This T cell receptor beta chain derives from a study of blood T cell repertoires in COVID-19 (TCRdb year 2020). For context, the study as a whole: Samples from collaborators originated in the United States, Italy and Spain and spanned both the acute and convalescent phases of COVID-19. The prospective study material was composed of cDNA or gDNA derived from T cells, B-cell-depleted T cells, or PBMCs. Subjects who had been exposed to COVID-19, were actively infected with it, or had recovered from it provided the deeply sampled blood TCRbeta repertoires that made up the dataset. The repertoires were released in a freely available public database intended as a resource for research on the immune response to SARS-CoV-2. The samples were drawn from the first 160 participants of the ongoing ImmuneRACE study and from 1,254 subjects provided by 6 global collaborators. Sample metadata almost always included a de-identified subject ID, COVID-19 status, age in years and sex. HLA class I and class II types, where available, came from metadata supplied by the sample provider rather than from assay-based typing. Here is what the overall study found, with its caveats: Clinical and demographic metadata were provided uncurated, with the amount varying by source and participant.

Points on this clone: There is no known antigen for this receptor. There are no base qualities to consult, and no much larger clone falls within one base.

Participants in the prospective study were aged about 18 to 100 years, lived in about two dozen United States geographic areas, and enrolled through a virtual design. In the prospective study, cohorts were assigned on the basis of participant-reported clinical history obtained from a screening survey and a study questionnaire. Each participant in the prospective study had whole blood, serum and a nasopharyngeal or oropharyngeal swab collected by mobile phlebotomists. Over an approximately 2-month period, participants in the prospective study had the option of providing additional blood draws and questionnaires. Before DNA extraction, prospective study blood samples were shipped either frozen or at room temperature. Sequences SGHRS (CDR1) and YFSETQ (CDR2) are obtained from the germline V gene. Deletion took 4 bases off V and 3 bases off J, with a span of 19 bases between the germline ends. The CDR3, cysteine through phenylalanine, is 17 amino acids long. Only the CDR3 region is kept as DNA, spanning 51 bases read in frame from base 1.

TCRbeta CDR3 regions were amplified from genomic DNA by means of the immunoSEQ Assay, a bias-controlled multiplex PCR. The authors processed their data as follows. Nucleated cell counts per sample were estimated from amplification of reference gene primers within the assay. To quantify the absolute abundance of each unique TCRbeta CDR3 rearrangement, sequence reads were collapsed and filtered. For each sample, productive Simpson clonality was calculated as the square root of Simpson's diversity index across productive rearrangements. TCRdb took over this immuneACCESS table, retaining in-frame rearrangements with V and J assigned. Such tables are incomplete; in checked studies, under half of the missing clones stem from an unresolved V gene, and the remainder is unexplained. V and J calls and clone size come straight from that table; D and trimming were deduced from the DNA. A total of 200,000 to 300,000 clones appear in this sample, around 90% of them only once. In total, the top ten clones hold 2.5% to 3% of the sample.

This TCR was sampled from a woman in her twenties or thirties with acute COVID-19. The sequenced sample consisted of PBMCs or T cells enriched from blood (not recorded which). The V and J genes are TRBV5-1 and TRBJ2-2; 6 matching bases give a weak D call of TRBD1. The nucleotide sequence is TGCGCCAGCAGCGTACAGGGAGACCTTGGAGACACCGGGGAGCTGTTTTTT. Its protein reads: CASSVQGDLGDTGELFF.